Sequencing of this T cell receptor beta chain was carried out in a study of PD-1 blockade in classical Hodgkin lymphoma. Every one of the patients relapsed after autologous stem cell transplantation (brentuximab vedotin exposure was variable). The V end was cut by 4 bases, the J end by 4 bases, with 12 bases between. The CDR3 runs 14 residues. The germline V gene has CDR1 SEHNR and CDR2 FQNEAQ (reference sequence). The protocol was immunoSEQ multiplex PCR, while the TCRdb copy is restricted to in-frame clones and leaves out a portion. The repertoire holds tens of thousands of clones, with about 88% as singletons.

This TCR was sampled from a human donor with classical Hodgkin lymphoma. The sequencing here drew on peripheral blood mononuclear cells (PBMCs), taken at baseline. This chain links TRBV7-9 with TRBJ2-3; D assignment may be TRBD1 or TRBD2 (5 bases each). The CDR3 spells CASSSPVGADTQYF. CDR3 DNA sequence: TGTGCCAGCAGCTCGCCCGTGGGGGCAGATACGCAGTATTTT.